This T cell receptor beta chain was retrieved from a study of cytomegalovirus exposure and HLA in healthy donors. Across the study: Unique TCRs from HLA-typed donors, 85 million to 100 million of them, were held in an early data release. Study-wide results and caveats: In a later analysis, 16,951 TCR beta sequences were associated with HLA alleles at 0.05 false discovery rate. Indistinguishable V segments such as TRBV6-2 and TRBV6-3 were excluded. Researchers reportedly found TCR beta sequences accurately predicted most subjects' HLA-A and HLA-B alleles.

Only a few counts were recorded for this clone. What it binds is not known. V trimming: 5 bases; J trimming: 4 bases; junction bases outside the gene matches: 7. The CDR3 is 15 amino acids. Germline CDR1 is MNHEY and CDR2 is SMNVEV (reference sequence). The primer mix had 60 Vbeta and 13 Jbeta primers. Sequencing used immunoSEQ multiplex PCR; TCRdb keeps in-frame clones, though not all of them. The sample lists fewer than 85,000 clones; around 76% were seen once. The chain combines TRBV27 with TRBJ1-4; 7 bases match TRBD1. The sample comprised PBMCs. The TCR comes from a male donor in good health and CMV-seropositive. In DNA form, the CDR3 reads TGTGCCAGCAGTCCTCGGGACAGTAGTAATGAAAAACTGTTTTTT. As protein: CASSPRDSSNEKLFF.